The clone carrying this TCR beta chain was observed a few times. What it binds is not known. The PCR made use of 60 Vbeta and 13 Jbeta primers. The assay was immunoSEQ multiplex PCR, and TCRdb's table has in-frame clones only and misses some. The sample consists of 100,000 to 150,000 clones, about 85% of them appearing once. This sample is drawn from a study of cytomegalovirus exposure and HLA in healthy donors. Study conclusions and caveats: Later on, an analysis showed TCR association rates differing by HLA locus, with DRB1 the most and HLA-C the fewest. A later analysis found most CMV-associated TCR beta chains apparently HLA-restricted.

The CDR3 length is 14 residues. CDR1 is MNHEY and CDR2 is SVGAGI in the germline V gene. The V end was cut by 0 bases, the J end by 2 bases, with 8 bases between. The chain employs TRBV6-5 and TRBJ2-7; D unclear. Sequencing used PBMCs. The sequence was collected from a man aged 18 to 35 in good health and CMV-seropositive. CDR3 protein: CASSYSKHTYEQYF. CDR3 nucleotide sequence: TGTGCCAGCAGTTACTCGAAACATACCTACGAGCAGTACTTC.